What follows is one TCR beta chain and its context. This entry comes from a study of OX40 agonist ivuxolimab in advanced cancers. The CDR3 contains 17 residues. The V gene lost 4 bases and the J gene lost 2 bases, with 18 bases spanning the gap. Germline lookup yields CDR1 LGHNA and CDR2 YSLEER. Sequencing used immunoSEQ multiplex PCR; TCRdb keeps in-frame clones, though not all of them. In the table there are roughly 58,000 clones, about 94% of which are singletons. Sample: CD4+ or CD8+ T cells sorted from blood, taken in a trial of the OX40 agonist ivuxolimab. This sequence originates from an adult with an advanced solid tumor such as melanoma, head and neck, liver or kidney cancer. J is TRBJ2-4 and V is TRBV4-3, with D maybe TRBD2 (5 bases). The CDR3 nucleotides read TGCGCCAGCAGCCCAGAAGTCCTCGGAGGCCCCAAAAACATTCAGTACTTC. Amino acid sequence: CASSPEVLGGPKNIQYF.